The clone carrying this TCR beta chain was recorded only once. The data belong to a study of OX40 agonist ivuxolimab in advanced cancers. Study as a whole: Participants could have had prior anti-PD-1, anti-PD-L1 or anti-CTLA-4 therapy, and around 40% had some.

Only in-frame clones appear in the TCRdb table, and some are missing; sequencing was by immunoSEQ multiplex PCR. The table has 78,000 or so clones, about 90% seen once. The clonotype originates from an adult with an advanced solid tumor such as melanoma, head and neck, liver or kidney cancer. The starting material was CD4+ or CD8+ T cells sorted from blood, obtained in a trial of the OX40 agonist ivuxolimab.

CDR3 protein: CASSMTRAGGELFF. The DNA for the CDR3 is TGTGCCAGCAGCATGACTAGAGCCGGCGGGGAGCTGTTTTTT. The V call is TRBV5-4, the J call TRBJ2-2; tentative D call: TRBD2 (6 bases). V was pared by 4 bases and J by 7 bases, with 14 bases between. The CDR3 contains 14 residues. The germline gives CDR1 SGHNT, CDR2 YYREEE (reference sequence).